The text below deals with one TCR beta chain. The data stem from a study of blood T cell repertoires in COVID-19. Only in-frame clones appear in the TCRdb table, and some are missing; sequencing was by immunoSEQ multiplex PCR. The data hold roughly 250,000 clones, with roughly 91% observed a single time. CDR1 and CDR2 (germline): SGDLS, YYNGEE. The V segment lost 4 bases and the J segment 3 bases; nucleotides outside the gene matches: 10. The CDR3 runs 18 residues. This chain links TRBV9 with TRBJ2-3; 14 nucleotides line up with TRBD2. The specimen sequenced was peripheral blood. The sequence was obtained from a man aged 25-45 years with acute or convalescent COVID-19. CDR3 DNA sequence: TGTGCCAGCAGCCTCGGACTAGCGGGGGGCCCCAGGACAGATACGCAGTATTTT. Translated: CASSLGLAGGPRTDTQYF.